These 14 T cell receptor beta chains came from one sample sequenced in a study of cytomegalovirus exposure and HLA in healthy donors. PCR used 60 Vbeta primers and 13 Jbeta primers. Assay: immunoSEQ multiplex PCR; the TCRdb copy retains only in-frame clones and omits some. The repertoire holds under 40,000 clones, with around 69% as singletons. Sequencing was performed on PBMCs. These receptor sequences come from a woman in her thirties in good health and CMV-seropositive.

V and J are TRBV15 and TRBJ1-2; D not resolved. The CDR3 totals 16 residues. Trimming cost V 3 bases and J 3 bases, with 17 bases left between them. Germline CDR1 reads LNHNV; CDR2 reads YYDKDF (reference sequence). CDR3 residues: CATSSWYRVLDYGYTF. CDR3 DNA: TGTGCCACCAGCAGTTGGTATCGGGTGCTCGACTATGGCTACACCTTC.

This clone was observed a single time. CDR3: CASSLGGAGNTIYF. Written as DNA, the CDR3 is TGTGCCAGCAGCTTGGGGGGGGCTGGAAACACCATATATTTT. The chain recombines TRBV5-5 with TRBJ1-3, with D tentatively TRBD1 (5 bases). CDR1 is SGHKS and CDR2 is YYEKEE in the germline V gene (reference sequence). The CDR3 loop spans 14 amino acids. V lost 0 bases to trimming and J lost 2 bases, with 6 bases between them.

The chain has TRBV9 and TRBJ2-6; tentative D call: TRBD1 (5 bases). The CDR3 runs 13 residues. The germline CDR1 and CDR2 sequences are SGDLS and YYNGEE. The V end lost 1 base, the J end lost 9 bases, and 8 bases lay between the germline ends. CDR3 sequence (DNA): TGTGCCAGCAGCGTATCAGGGAACAACGTCCTGACTTTC. It specifies CASSVSGNNVLTF.

This clone was counted only a few times. The chain has TRBV27 and TRBJ2-5; possibly TRBD2 for D (5 bases). This CDR3 is built from 14 residues. CDR1 is MNHEY, CDR2 SMNVEV, per germline (reference sequence). Trimming took off 4 bases at V and 0 bases at J, with 9 bases between the two ends. For the CDR3, the DNA is TGTGCCAGCAGTTCTTGGCGGGACCAAGAGACCCAGTACTTC. Amino acid sequence: CASSSWRDQETQYF.

The chain joins TRBV7-9 to TRBJ2-3, with 8 bases matching TRBD2. The germline CDR1 and CDR2 sequences are SEHNR and FQNEAQ (reference sequence). The CDR3 has 14 residues. J lost 7 bases, V lost 8 bases, and 11 bases had no gene match. The CDR3 DNA is TGTGCCAGCCATAGCAGCGGGGGCTTTCATACGCAGTATTTT. Translating it yields CASHSSGGFHTQYF.

The rearrangement uses TRBV29-1 and TRBJ2-7, with D possibly matching TRBD2 (7 bases). V lost 4 bases to trimming and J lost 2 bases, with 15 bases between them. The germline gives CDR1 SQVTM, CDR2 ANQGSEA. CDR3 length: 14 residues. The CDR3 region is CSVGEGGLTYEQYF. The CDR3 nucleotides read TGCAGCGTTGGGGAGGGGGGTTTGACCTACGAGCAGTACTTC.

The rearrangement joins TRBV14 to TRBJ2-1, with a possible D match to TRBD1 (6 bases). The V gene lost 2 bases and the J gene lost 4 bases, with 9 bases spanning the gap. Germline V lookup: CDR1 SGHDN, CDR2 FVKESK. The CDR3 is made up of 14 amino acids. The DNA of the CDR3 is TGTGCCAGCAGCCAACGACAGGCGTACAATGAGCAGTTCTTC. Its protein is CASSQRQAYNEQFF.

The rearrangement uses TRBV11-2 and TRBJ2-7; 8 bases match TRBD1. V was pared by 5 bases and J by 6 bases, with 3 bases of the junction left unmatched. The CDR3 length is 12 residues. Per germline, CDR1 SGHAT and CDR2 FQNNGV. The CDR3 is CASSPDRGEQYF. DNA for the CDR3: TGTGCCAGCAGCCCCGACAGGGGCGAGCAGTACTTC. The whole variable domain, filled in from reference TRBV11-2 and TRBJ2-7, reads EAGVAQSPRYKIIEKRQSVAFWCNPISGHATLYWYQQILGQGPKLLIQFQNNGVVDDSQLPKDRFSAERLKGVDSTLKIQPAKLEDSAVYLCASSPDRGEQYFGPGTRLTVT.

This sequence joins TRBV18 and TRBJ1-2; 9 nucleotides match TRBD1. This CDR3 is 14 amino acids long. CDR1 and CDR2 from the germline V gene are KGHSH and LQKENI. The J segment lost 7 bases and the V segment lost 2 bases, leaving 5 bases of the junction unmatched. The CDR3 nucleotides read TGTGCCAGCTCACCATCGGGACAGGGTGGTGGCTACACCTTC. Its protein is CASSPSGQGGGYTF.

The CDR3 nucleotides are TGCAGCGTATCGGGACAGGGGGGTGGCACTGAAGCTTTCTTT. It codes for CSVSGQGGGTEAFF. V is TRBV29-1 and J is TRBJ1-1; the match to TRBD1 covers 11 bases. The germline CDR1 and CDR2 sequences are SQVTM and ANQGSEA. V lost 6 bases and J lost 4; bases outside the gene matches: 7. There are 14 residues in the CDR3.

The rearrangement links TRBV5-4 to TRBJ2-3; 10 bases match TRBD2. CDR1 is SGHNT and CDR2 is YYREEE in the germline V gene (reference sequence). The V segment lost 4 bases and the J segment 6 bases; nucleotides outside the gene matches: 5. The CDR3 has 14 amino acids. For the CDR3, the DNA is TGTGCCAGCAGCCCCAGCGGGAGGGACGATACGCAGTATTTT. This translates into CASSPSGRDDTQYF.

The chain carries TRBV15 and TRBJ2-1, with TRBD1 matching 8 bases. Germline V gene sequence: CDR1 LNHNV, CDR2 YYDKDF (reference sequence). V lost 1 base and J lost 8; bases outside the gene matches: 10. There are 16 residues in the CDR3. The CDR3 sequence is CATSRVTGALFDEQFF. The DNA of the CDR3 is TGTGCCACCAGCAGAGTGACAGGGGCCCTCTTTGATGAGCAGTTCTTC.

The chain uses TRBV5-4 and TRBJ1-1; 7 nucleotides align to TRBD1. The trim removed 6 bases at V and 7 bases at J, leaving 9 bases unmatched. The CDR3 is 13 amino acids. Germline CDR1 is SGHNT and CDR2 is YYREEE (reference sequence). The CDR3 loop reads CASIKPRTGEAFF. For the CDR3, the DNA is TGTGCCAGCATCAAGCCAAGGACAGGTGAAGCTTTCTTT.

This chain links TRBV7-9 with TRBJ1-2; TRBD1 might be the D (6 bases). Trimming left V 4 bases short and J 5 bases short, with 11 bases between. From germline, CDR1 is SEHNR and CDR2 FQNEAQ (reference sequence). This CDR3 has 13 amino acids. The CDR3 loop reads CASSYGQRYGYTF. The CDR3, as DNA: TGTGCCAGCAGCTACGGACAGCGTTATGGCTACACCTTC.